A selection of T cell receptor beta chains follows, all from one sample in a study of control samples from healthy donors and cancer patients. Profiling relied on immunoSEQ multiplex PCR, and the TCRdb table lists in-frame clones only, not all of them. Among 130,000 or so clones listed, around nine tenths were seen once. Specimen: blood. Every receptor here comes from a man aged 45 to 65 in good health. Both conserved end residues are part of each CDR3. The D gene is left open where the match is weak. A clone size is listed for some rows: how often the clone was seen (once, few, many), or a class if it is expanded.

J gene	D gene	V gene	clone size	CDR3 DNA	CDR3 protein
TRBJ2-1	.	TRBV3-1/TRBV3-2	.	TGTGCCAGCAGCCGAGGACGGTCCTACAATGAGCAGTTCTTC	CASSRGRSYNEQFF
TRBJ2-2	.	TRBV19	.	TGTGCCAGTAGTATAAATGGAGGGGAGAACACCGGGGAGCTGTTTTTT	CASSINGGENTGELFF
TRBJ2-3	.	TRBV5-4	.	TGTGCCAGCAGCTATAGGACTTTAGGCCCAGATACGCAGTATTTT	CASSYRTLGPDTQYF
TRBJ2-1	TRBD2	TRBV5-4	.	TGTGCCAGCAAAGATGGGACTAGCGCCTACAATGAGCAGTTCTTC	CASKDGTSAYNEQFF
TRBJ1-1	.	TRBV28	.	TGTGCCAGCAGTTTATCGACAGCGAACACTGAAGCTTTCTTT	CASSLSTANTEAFF
TRBJ2-6	.	TRBV5-8	.	TGTGCCAGCAGCTTGCAGGGTTCCCTCTCTGGGGCCAACGTCCTGACTTTC	CASSLQGSLSGANVLTF
TRBJ2-5	.	TRBV4-1	.	TGCGCCAGCAGCCAAGGAGGGTTTCAAGAGACCCAGTACTTC	CASSQGGFQETQYF
TRBJ1-5	.	TRBV9	.	TGTGCCAGCAGCGTAGGCGACAATAGCAATCAGCCCCAGCATTTT	CASSVGDNSNQPQHF
TRBJ1-1	TRBD1	TRBV2	.	TGTGCCAGCAACACCCTAACAGGGGCGATGAACACTGAAGCTTTCTTT	CASNTLTGAMNTEAFF
TRBJ2-5	.	TRBV2	.	TGTGCCAGCAGACCCGAGTGGGTAGAGACCCAGTACTTC	CASRPEWVETQYF
TRBJ1-4	TRBD1	TRBV18	.	TGTGCCAGCTCACCAGGACAGGAGGTTAATGAAAAACTGTTTTTT	CASSPGQEVNEKLFF
TRBJ1-5	TRBD1	TRBV30	.	TGTGCCTGGAGTCATTTGACAGGGGGCAGGTGGAGCAATCAGCCCCAGCATTTT	CAWSHLTGGRWSNQPQHF
TRBJ1-4	.	TRBV28	.	TGTGCCAGCAGTTCGGACAGTTTTCTGGGTGAAAAACTGTTTTTT	CASSSDSFLGEKLFF
TRBJ2-5	TRBD2	TRBV5-4	.	TGTGCCAGCAGACAAAGCGGGGGGGCAGAGACCCAGTACTTC	CASRQSGGAETQYF
TRBJ1-3	TRBD1	TRBV18	.	TGTGCCAGCTCACCCCTCGGGACAGGATTCTCTGGAAACACCATATATTTT	CASSPLGTGFSGNTIYF
TRBJ1-1	TRBD1	TRBV7-9	.	TGTGCCAGCAGCCGAATAGACAGGGTGGAAGCTTTCTTT	CASSRIDRVEAFF
TRBJ2-1	.	TRBV2	.	TGTGCCAGCAGTGGCGAGACGAATGAGCAGTTCTTC	CASSGETNEQFF
TRBJ1-4	TRBD1	TRBV9	many	TGTGCCAGCAGCAGAGACAGGGACGGCTTCAATGAAAAACTGTTTTTT	CASSRDRDGFNEKLFF
TRBJ2-1	TRBD1	TRBV4-2	.	TGTGCCAGCAGCCAAGTGCAGGGGGCAAGGAATGAGCAGTTCTTC	CASSQVQGARNEQFF
TRBJ2-3	.	TRBV27	.	TGTGCCAGCAGTTCTCGAGCGGATTGGGATACGCAGTATTTT	CASSSRADWDTQYF
TRBJ1-3	.	TRBV25-1	.	TGTGCCAGCAGGCCGACAGTTGGAAACACCATATATTTT	CASRPTVGNTIYF
TRBJ2-4	.	TRBV5-1	.	TGCGCCAGCAGCAGCAGGGGGGACATTCAGTACTTC	CASSSRGDIQYF
TRBJ1-1	TRBD1	TRBV7-3	.	TGTGCCAGCAGCCTTGGGACAGGGGGTAGAGCTTTCTTT	CASSLGTGGRAFF
TRBJ2-7	.	TRBV5-1	.	TGCGCCAGCAGCTTGGGAGGGACCAGCTCCTACGAGCAGTACTTC	CASSLGGTSSYEQYF
TRBJ2-1	TRBD1	TRBV10-1	.	TGCGCCAGCAGTGAGAGGCAGGGGGATGAGCAGTTCTTC	CASSERQGDEQFF
TRBJ1-2	TRBD1	TRBV2	.	TGTGCCAGCAGGCCCCGGGACAGGGAAAGCTACACCTTC	CASRPRDRESYTF
TRBJ2-1	TRBD1	TRBV5-1	few	TGCGCCAGCAACCCGGGACAGGGGCACAATGAGCAGTTCTTC	CASNPGQGHNEQFF
TRBJ1-1	.	TRBV28	.	TGTGCCAGCCCGAGTGTCGGCGGGATCCCTACTGAAGCTTTCTTT	CASPSVGGIPTEAFF
TRBJ2-7	TRBD1	TRBV28	few	TGTGCCAGCAGTTTGCAGGGGGAGATCTACGAGCAGTACTTC	CASSLQGEIYEQYF
TRBJ2-1	TRBD2	TRBV15	.	TGTGCCACCAGCCCGACTAGCGGGGGGGTAAGTGAGCAGTTCTTC	CATSPTSGGVSEQFF
TRBJ2-7	TRBD1	TRBV7-6	.	TGTGCCAGCAGCTTAGCGGGGACAGGAGGCGCCTACGAGCAGTACTTC	CASSLAGTGGAYEQYF
TRBJ1-3	.	TRBV5-1	.	TGCGCCAGCAGCTTGCGGGAAAGTAGCTCTGGAAACACCATATATTTT	CASSLRESSSGNTIYF
TRBJ2-5	TRBD2	TRBV27	.	TGTGCCAGCAGTTTAACCCCGGGACTAGTTTTTGAGACCCAGTACTTC	CASSLTPGLVFETQYF
TRBJ2-7	.	TRBV11-3	.	TGTGCCAGCAGCAGCCCAAGGGAATCGGGACAGTACTTC	CASSSPRESGQYF
TRBJ1-1	.	TRBV7-2	once	TGTGCCAGCAGCTTAGTGCCCGCAAACGAAGCTTTCTTT	CASSLVPANEAFF
TRBJ1-2	.	TRBV19	.	TGTGCCAGTAGTATTGACAGGAACTATGGCTACACCTTC	CASSIDRNYGYTF
TRBJ2-4	TRBD1	TRBV5-6	.	TGTGCCAGCAGCTTCGGGACAGGGGGTCTCATTCAGTACTTC	CASSFGTGGLIQYF
TRBJ1-3	.	TRBV28	.	TGTGCCAGCAACTCAGCTACAAACACCATATATTTT	CASNSATNTIYF
TRBJ2-7	.	TRBV5-1	few	TGCGCCAGCAGCTTGACAGTCCCCTCCTACGAGCAGTACTTC	CASSLTVPSYEQYF
TRBJ2-1	.	TRBV10-1	.	TGCGCCAGCAGTGGGCCCGCCGGTGAGCAGTTCTTC	CASSGPAGEQFF
TRBJ2-7	TRBD1	TRBV5-6	.	TGTGCCAGCAGCCACGGGACAGGGTCCGAGCAGTACTTC	CASSHGTGSEQYF
TRBJ1-2	.	TRBV28	.	TGTGCCAGCAGTTTACTTGACAGCCGGGGCTACACCTTC	CASSLLDSRGYTF
TRBJ1-1	.	TRBV4-1	.	TGCGCCAGCAGCCCTAAGGTGGGCCGGGGTGAAGCTTTCTTT	CASSPKVGRGEAFF
TRBJ1-5	.	TRBV7-7	.	TGTGCTAGCAGCCACGGCCCTGAGCAGCCCCAGCATTTT	CASSHGPEQPQHF